The rows below give T cell receptor beta chains drawn from one sample of a study of graft-versus-host responses after intestinal transplantation. Method: immunoSEQ multiplex PCR; TCRdb's copy keeps in-frame clones and lacks some. The sample lists over 65,000 clones; 75% to 95% were seen once. For these TCRs, the target antigens are not known. Sequenced material: unstimulated CD8+ T cells sorted from spleen or lymph node cells, taken before transplant. Every receptor here comes from a human donor who was the organ donor for an intestinal transplant. The CDR3 runs from the conserved cysteine through the conserved F or W. The D gene is left open where the match is weak. Only some rows state a clone size, as once, few, many or a class for expanded clones.

d_gene	abundance	j_gene	v_gene	CDR3aa	CDR3nt
.	.	TRBJ1-1	TRBV25-1	CASSHREGYTEAFF	TGTGCCAGCAGTCACAGGGAAGGGTACACTGAAGCTTTCTTT
.	.	TRBJ2-1	TRBV6-5	CASSWGDSQYNEQFF	TGTGCCAGCAGTTGGGGGGACTCGCAGTACAATGAGCAGTTCTTC
.	once	TRBJ1-1	TRBV5-5	CASTLPAGETEAFF	TGTGCCAGCACCCTTCCGGCGGGAGAAACTGAAGCTTTCTTT
.	.	TRBJ2-2	TRBV5-6	CASSFLGLGTGELFF	TGTGCCAGCAGCTTCCTAGGGCTAGGCACCGGGGAGCTGTTTTTT
.	.	TRBJ2-3	TRBV7-6	CASSLYGSATDTQYF	TGTGCCAGCAGCTTATACGGGTCGGCCACAGATACGCAGTATTTT
TRBD2	.	TRBJ2-1	TRBV5-5	CASSLVLEHPGGNEQFF	TGTGCCAGCAGCTTGGTTCTTGAACACCCCGGGGGGAATGAGCAGTTCTTC
.	once	TRBJ2-7	TRBV19	CASSIFPGSSYEQYF	TGTGCCAGTAGTATTTTTCCAGGGAGCTCCTACGAGCAGTACTTC
.	.	TRBJ2-7	TRBV11-2	CASSSPGWDEQYF	TGTGCCAGCAGCTCCCCCGGATGGGACGAGCAGTACTTC
.	once	TRBJ1-1	TRBV6-5	CASSYSSNTEAFF	TGTGCCAGCAGTTACTCGTCGAACACTGAAGCTTTCTTT
TRBD1	few	TRBJ1-5	TRBV6-1	CASLINRGRGQPQHF	TGTGCCAGCTTAATAAACAGGGGGCGCGGTCAGCCCCAGCATTTT
.	.	TRBJ2-1	TRBV5-1	CASSPTSYNEQFF	TGCGCCAGCAGCCCTACTAGTTACAATGAGCAGTTCTTC
.	.	TRBJ2-7	TRBV5-1	CASSFDGYEQYF	TGCGCCAGCAGCTTTGACGGATACGAGCAGTACTTC
.	.	TRBJ2-7	TRBV7-2	CASSLVAGGTYEQYF	TGTGCCAGCAGCTTAGTAGCAGGGGGGACCTACGAGCAGTACTTC
.	once	TRBJ2-7	TRBV1	CTSSQGSGSADDQYEQYF	TGCACCAGCAGCCAAGGTAGCGGGAGCGCCGACGATCAATACGAGCAGTACTTC
TRBD2	.	TRBJ2-1	TRBV10-2	CASSPQRGGRYNEQFF	TGCGCCAGCAGTCCCCAGCGGGGGGGCCGCTACAATGAGCAGTTCTTC
.	.	TRBJ2-3	TRBV7-5	CVRSFKSGLSLTDTQYF	TGTGTCAGAAGCTTTAAATCGGGACTTTCTCTCACAGATACGCAGTATTTT
TRBD1	.	TRBJ1-2	TRBV5-4	CASTEDRGRGYTF	TGTGCCAGCACCGAAGACAGGGGGCGAGGCTACACCTTC